The T cell receptor beta chain described here comes from a study of T cell changes during pregnancy in multiple sclerosis. The germline V gene encodes CDR1 MNHNS and CDR2 SASEGT. Trimming removed 0 bases at V and 4 bases at J, with 10 bases between. There are 14 residues in the CDR3. Method: immunoSEQ multiplex PCR; TCRdb's copy keeps in-frame clones and lacks some. This sample has 75,000 to 95,000 clones; about 92% occur once, and the top ten carry more than 1.5%. The source of this sequence is a female donor with multiple sclerosis, enrolled in a pregnancy study. Sequenced here: peripheral blood, sampled in the first trimester of pregnancy. The chain recombines TRBV6-1 with TRBJ2-7; D perhaps matches TRBD1 (5 bases). The DNA for the CDR3 is TGTGCCAGCAGTGAAGCAGCAGGGTTGTACGAGCAGTACTTC. Translated, it gives CASSEAAGLYEQYF.